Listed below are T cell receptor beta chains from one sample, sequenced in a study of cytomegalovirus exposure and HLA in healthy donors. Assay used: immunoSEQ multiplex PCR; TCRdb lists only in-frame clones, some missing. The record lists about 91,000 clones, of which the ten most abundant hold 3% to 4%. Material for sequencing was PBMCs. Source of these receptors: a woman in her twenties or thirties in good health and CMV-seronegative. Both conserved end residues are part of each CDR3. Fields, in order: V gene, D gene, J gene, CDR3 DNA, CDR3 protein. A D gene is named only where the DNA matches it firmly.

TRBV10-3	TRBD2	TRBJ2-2	TGTGCCATCCATAATTCGGCGGGAGGGCTCACCGGGGAGCTGTTTTTT	CAIHNSAGGLTGELFF
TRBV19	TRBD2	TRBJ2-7	TGTGCCAGTAGTATATCCCGGTCGGGGGGTGGATACGAGCAGTACTTC	CASSISRSGGGYEQYF
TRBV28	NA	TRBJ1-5	TGTGCCAGCAGTTCTCGACAGGTTTATAGCAATCAGCCCCAGCATTTT	CASSSRQVYSNQPQHF
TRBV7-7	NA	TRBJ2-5	TGTGCTAGCAGCCCCCGACAGGTGGACCAAGAGACCCAGTACTTC	CASSPRQVDQETQYF
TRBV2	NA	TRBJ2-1	TGTGCCAGCAGGGACTCCCGGGAGTTCTTC	CASRDSREFF
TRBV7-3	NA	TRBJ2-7	TGTGCCAGCAGCCAAGGGGCGGGACCTTCCTACGAGCAGTACTTC	CASSQGAGPSYEQYF
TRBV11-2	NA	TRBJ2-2	TGTGCCAGCAGCCCCCTGGAGGGTGGCCCCGGGGAGCTGTTTTTT	CASSPLEGGPGELFF
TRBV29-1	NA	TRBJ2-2	TGCAGCGTTTCGACATCGAACACCGGGGAGCTGTTTTTT	CSVSTSNTGELFF
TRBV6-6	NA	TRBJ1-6	TGTGCCAGCAGTTACCGAGGACAGCAAGATTCACCCCTCCACTTT	CASSYRGQQDSPLHF
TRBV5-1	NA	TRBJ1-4	TGCGCCAGCAGCTTGGGGGGGGGAAGTACAACTAATGAAAAACTGTTTTTT	CASSLGGGSTTNEKLFF
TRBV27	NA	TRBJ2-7	TGTGCCAGCAGTTTAACTGCAGGGTCCTACGAGCAGTACTTC	CASSLTAGSYEQYF
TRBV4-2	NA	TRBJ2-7	TGTGCCAGCAGCCAAGAAACGGGGACTTCCTACGAGCAGTACTTC	CASSQETGTSYEQYF
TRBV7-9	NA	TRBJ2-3	TGTGCCAGCAGCCCTTCTGAGGGAGGCACAGATACGCAGTATTTT	CASSPSEGGTDTQYF
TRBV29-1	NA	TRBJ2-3	TGCAGCGTTGATGTACAGGGTCTAGATACGCAGTATTTT	CSVDVQGLDTQYF
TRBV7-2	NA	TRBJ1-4	TGTGCCAGCAGCTTAAACAGTTGGGAAAAACTGTTTTTT	CASSLNSWEKLFF
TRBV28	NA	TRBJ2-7	TGTGCCAGCAATCTCTTACTAGGCTCCTACGAGCAGTACTTC	CASNLLLGSYEQYF
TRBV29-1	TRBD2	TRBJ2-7	TGCAGCGTCGCGGGGGGGTTGGACGAGCAGTACTTC	CSVAGGLDEQYF
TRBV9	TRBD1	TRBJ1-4	TGTGCCAGCAGCGACGGGACAGGGAGAGAAAAACTGTTTTTT	CASSDGTGREKLFF
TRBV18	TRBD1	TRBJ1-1	TGTGCCAGCTCACCGATTTCAACCACAGGGGGCACTGAAGCTTTCTTT	CASSPISTTGGTEAFF
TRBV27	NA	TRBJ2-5	TGTGCCAGCAGAGGAGACCGAGAGACCCAGTACTTC	CASRGDRETQYF
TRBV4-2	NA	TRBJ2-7	TGTGCCAGCAGCCCGAGTCCGGGATCCAGTGCCTACGAGCAGTACTTC	CASSPSPGSSAYEQYF
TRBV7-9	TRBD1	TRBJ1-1	TGTGCCAGCAGCTCGATACAGGGGGCGGGTACTGAAGCTTTCTTT	CASSSIQGAGTEAFF
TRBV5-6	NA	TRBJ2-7	TGTGCCAGCAGCTTGGGCCAGATCTCCTACGAGCAGTACTTC	CASSLGQISYEQYF
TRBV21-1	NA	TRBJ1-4	TGTGCCAGCAGCAGACAGTTAGGGGAAAAACTGTTTTTT	CASSRQLGEKLFF
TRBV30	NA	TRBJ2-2	TGTGCCTGGACTTGGAGGAGATACAACACCGGGGAGCTGTTTTTT	CAWTWRRYNTGELFF
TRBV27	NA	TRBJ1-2	TGTGCCAGCAGTTTACAACAGGGCTCCGTCGGCTACACCTTC	CASSLQQGSVGYTF
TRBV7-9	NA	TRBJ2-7	TGTGCCAGCAGCTTAGGGTCTCCCGCGGCCTACGAGCAGTACTTC	CASSLGSPAAYEQYF
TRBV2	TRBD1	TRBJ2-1	TGTGCCAGCAGTGCCGAGGGGGCGGATGAGCAGTTCTTC	CASSAEGADEQFF
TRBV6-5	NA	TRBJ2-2	TGTGCCAGCAGTTATTGGGCCAGCACCGGGGAGCTGTTTTTT	CASSYWASTGELFF
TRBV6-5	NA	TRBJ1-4	TGTGCCAGCAGCTCTGTGTTGAGCAATGAAAAACTGTTTTTT	CASSSVLSNEKLFF
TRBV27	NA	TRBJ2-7	TGTGCCAGCAGTTTGGGCGGGCTGGTTGATTGGTACTTC	CASSLGGLVDWYF
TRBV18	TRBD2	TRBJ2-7	TGTGCCAGCTCACCACGGACTAGCGGGACCTCCTACGAGCAGTACTTC	CASSPRTSGTSYEQYF